This entry is about one T cell receptor (beta chain). Trimming took off 7 bases at V and 0 bases at J, with 22 bases between the two ends. CDR3 length: 18 residues. CDR1 and CDR2 from the germline V gene are SGHAT and FQNNGV. This sample was taken from a study of shared clonotypes between healthy human individuals. Generated by immunoSEQ multiplex PCR, the TCRdb table keeps only in-frame clones and is missing some. There are 2 million to 3 million clones in the sample; 93% occur only once, and around 0.37% lies in the top ten. The sample was naive CD4+ T cells from PBMCs. Described subset: CD45RA+ positively selected. The sequence was collected from a young man in good health. Some clones in this sample may be carry-over from other donors' samples. The chain uses TRBV11-2 and TRBJ2-1; D possibly corresponds to TRBD1 (6 bases). The CDR3 is CASTAGVHTPISYNEQFF. DNA for the CDR3: TGTGCCAGCACCGCAGGGGTCCACACCCCGATCTCCTACAATGAGCAGTTCTTC.